The 7 T cell receptor beta chains presented below share a single source sample, sequenced in a study. Via MiXCR, TCRdb re-called the RT-PCR reads, giving one row per CDR3 protein. In the table there are more than 600,000 distinct CDR3 sequences, 13% to 15% of which are singletons. The material sequenced was memory CD4+ T cells from blood. Receptors originate from a female donor in good health, serving as a healthy control.

Only a few counts were recorded for this clonotype. For the CDR3, the DNA is TGTGCCTACAAGGCCCTAGCTGGGAATGAGCAGTTCTTC. This encodes CAYKALAGNEQFF. J is TRBJ2-1 and V is TRBV10-3; possibly TRBD2 for D (5 bases). Trimming removed 11 bases at V and 7 bases at J, with 18 bases between. Germline lookup yields CDR1 ENHRY and CDR2 SYGVKD. This CDR3 comprises 13 residues.

In this sample, this clonotype turned up a few times. The gene calls are TRBV24-1 and TRBJ2-2; a weak D match, TRBD2 (6 bases). The V end was cut by 2 bases, the J end by 6 bases, with 12 bases between. The CDR3 spans 15 residues. The germline V gene has CDR1 KGHDR and CDR2 SFDVKD. The CDR3 sequence: CATSDWTMGSGELFF. For the CDR3, the DNA is TGTGCCACCAGTGATTGGACTATGGGGTCCGGGGAGCTGTTTTTT.

J is TRBJ2-5 and V is TRBV27, with TRBD1 as a possible D gene (6 bases). CDR3 length: 14 amino acids. Trimming pared 2 bases from V and 7 bases from J, leaving 14 bases between. Germline V gene lookup returns CDR1 MNHEY and CDR2 SMNVEV (reference sequence). CDR3 protein: CASSLGRGKGTQYF. The CDR3 bases are TGTGCCAGCAGTTTAGGCAGGGGCAAGGGGACCCAGTACTTC.

This clonotype was recorded at least ten times. This chain uses TRBV5-1 with TRBJ1-1, with D perhaps matching TRBD1 (5 bases). The CDR3 is 13 amino acids. Looked up from germline, CDR1 is SGHRS and CDR2 is YFSETQ. Trimming pared 0 bases from V and 5 bases from J, leaving 8 bases between. The CDR3: CASSLAEGTEAFF. CDR3 in DNA: TGCGCCAGCAGCTTGGCTGAGGGGACTGAAGCTTTCTTT.

In regard to this clonotype: With a much larger clone just one base away, this may be a read error. This chain uses TRBV6-1 with TRBJ2-1; D may correspond to TRBD1 or TRBD2 (5 bases each). CDR1 and CDR2 from the germline V gene are MNHNS and SASEGT. The CDR3 loop spans 14 amino acids. V was shortened by 4 bases and J by 7 bases, with 14 bases between the two germline ends. The CDR3 DNA reads as TGTGCCAGCAGTGGAGGGTGGGGGATGAATGAGCAGTTCTTC. As protein: CASSGGWGMNEQFF.

This clonotype turned up a few times. The chain has TRBV6-6 and TRBJ2-7; D is perhaps TRBD1 (5 bases). With 5 bases removed from V and 4 bases from J, the gap between germline ends came to 15 bases. The CDR3 is made up of 14 amino acids. CDR1 MNHNY and CDR2 SVGAGI come from the germline V gene (reference sequence). CDR3 sequence reads: CASSIQEKSYEQYF. For the CDR3, the DNA is TGTGCCAGCAGTATACAGGAGAAAAGTTACGAGCAGTACTTC.

This clonotype was picked up a small number of times. The chain links TRBV7-2 to TRBJ2-3; no firm D call. Germline loops: CDR1 SGHTA, CDR2 FQGNSA. Between the trimmed V and J ends, which lost 3 bases and 5 bases, there was a span of 9 bases. CDR3 length equals 13 residues. CDR3 sequence: CASSFAGLDTQYF. The CDR3 bases are TGTGCCAGCAGCTTTGCTGGGTTAGATACGCAGTATTTT.